The next 9 T cell receptor beta chains were all read from a single sample in a study of control samples from healthy donors and cancer patients. Method: immunoSEQ multiplex PCR; TCRdb's copy keeps in-frame clones and lacks some. Of roughly 170,000 clones listed, around 95% are singletons. The sequenced sample consisted of blood. The source of these receptors is a woman aged 55-69 years in good health.

The chain links TRBV5-6 to TRBJ1-2; 7 bases line up with TRBD1. With V trimmed by 4 bases and J by 4 bases, 4 bases remained unmatched. The germline V gene encodes CDR1 SGHDT and CDR2 YYEEEE. The CDR3 consists of 13 residues. CDR3 DNA sequence: TGTGCCAGCAGCCCGGACAGGTCCTATGGCTACACCTTC. It codes for CASSPDRSYGYTF.

The chain employs TRBV6-5 and TRBJ1-2; D unresolved. The ends were cut back, 6 bases at V and 7 bases at J, with 9 bases in the middle. From germline, CDR1 is MNHEY and CDR2 SVGAGI. CDR3 length equals 11 residues. The CDR3 DNA sequence: TGTGCCAGCAGCTCGTTAAGTGGCTACACCTTC. This gives the protein CASSSLSGYTF.

This sequence joins TRBV3-1 (or the pseudogene TRBV3-2) and TRBJ1-6; D may be TRBD1 (6 bases). Trimming stripped 5 bases from V and 4 bases from J, with 12 bases between. The CDR3 length is 15 residues. CDR1 is LGHDT, CDR2 YNNKEL, per germline (reference sequence). This CDR3 is CASSTGQTYNSPLHF. The CDR3 DNA is TGTGCCAGCAGCACAGGACAGACTTATAATTCACCCCTCCACTTT.

V gene TRBV27 combines with J gene TRBJ1-6; 9 bases match TRBD1. V shed 5 bases, J shed 9 bases, and the junction held 14 bases outside the gene matches. Germline V CDR1 and CDR2: MNHEY, SMNVEV (reference sequence). The CDR3 contains 17 residues. CDR3 DNA sequence: TGTGCCAGCAGTGCCGAGGGGTACAGGGGGCGAAGTTCACCCCTCCACTTT. Protein product: CASSAEGYRGRSSPLHF.

This chain connects TRBV7-2 to TRBJ2-3; D unclear. The CDR3 consists of 16 residues. The germline V and J ends were trimmed by 2 bases and 4 bases, with 16 bases remaining between them. CDR1 is SGHTA, CDR2 FQGNSA, per germline. The CDR3 protein is CASSLFPDGYADTQYF. Here the CDR3 DNA reads TGTGCCAGCAGCTTATTTCCGGACGGGTATGCAGATACGCAGTATTTT.

V gene TRBV11-1 combines with J gene TRBJ1-2; D call uncertain. Germline CDR1 reads SGHAT; CDR2 reads FQDESV (reference sequence). The CDR3 is 13 residues long. Trimming cost V 5 bases and J 7 bases, with 14 bases left between them. The CDR3 loop reads CASSPRPEGGYTF. In DNA form, the CDR3 reads TGTGCCAGCAGCCCGCGACCGGAGGGTGGCTACACCTTC.

The chain carries TRBV7-9 and TRBJ2-3, with D perhaps TRBD2 (5 bases). The germline CDR1 and CDR2 sequences are SEHNR and FQNEAQ (reference sequence). The CDR3 has 13 amino acids. V lost 5 bases and J 6 bases, leaving 12 bases between the germline ends. The CDR3 spells CASSRDLADTQYF. CDR3 DNA sequence: TGTGCCAGCAGCCGAGATCTAGCCGATACGCAGTATTTT.

The CDR3 loop reads CASSPSTGSNQPQHF. The CDR3 DNA sequence: TGCGCCAGCAGCCCCTCGACGGGTAGCAATCAGCCCCAGCATTTT. The chain carries TRBV5-1 and TRBJ1-5, with unresolved D. The germline V gene has CDR1 SGHRS and CDR2 YFSETQ. Trimming took 4 bases from V and 0 from J, leaving 11 bases between them. This CDR3 spans 15 amino acids. The full variable domain, completed using reference TRBV5-1 and TRBJ1-5, is KAGVTQTPRYLIKTRGQQVTLSCSPISGHRSVSWYQQTPGQGLQFLFEYFSETQRNKGNFPGRFSGRQFSNSRSEMNVSTLELGDSALYLCASSPSTGSNQPQHFGDGTRLSIL.

This clone was observed once. The gene calls are TRBV25-1 and TRBJ2-2; D is perhaps TRBD1 or TRBD2 (7 bases each). Germline lookup yields CDR1 MGHDK and CDR2 SYGVNS. The CDR3 is made up of 15 amino acids. The ends were cut back, 4 bases at V and 3 bases at J, with 12 bases in the middle. CDR3 region: CASSVPGGDTGELFF. CDR3 bases: TGTGCCAGCAGTGTTCCAGGGGGGGACACCGGGGAGCTGTTTTTT.